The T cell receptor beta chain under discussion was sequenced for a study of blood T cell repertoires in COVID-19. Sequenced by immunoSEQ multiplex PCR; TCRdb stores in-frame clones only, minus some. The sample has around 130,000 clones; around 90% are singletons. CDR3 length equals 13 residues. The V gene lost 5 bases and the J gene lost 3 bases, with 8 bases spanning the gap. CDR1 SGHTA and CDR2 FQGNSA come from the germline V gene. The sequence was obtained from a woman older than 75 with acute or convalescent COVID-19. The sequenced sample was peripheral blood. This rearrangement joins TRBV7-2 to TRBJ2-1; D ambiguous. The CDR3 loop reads CASSQAYYNEQFF. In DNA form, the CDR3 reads TGTGCCAGCAGCCAAGCATACTACAATGAGCAGTTCTTC. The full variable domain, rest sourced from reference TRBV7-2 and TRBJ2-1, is GAGVSQSPSNKVTEKGKDVELRCDPISGHTALYWYRQSLGQGLEFLIYFQGNSAPDKSGLPSDRFSAERTGGSVSTLTIQRTQQEDSAVYLCASSQAYYNEQFFGPGTRLTVL.